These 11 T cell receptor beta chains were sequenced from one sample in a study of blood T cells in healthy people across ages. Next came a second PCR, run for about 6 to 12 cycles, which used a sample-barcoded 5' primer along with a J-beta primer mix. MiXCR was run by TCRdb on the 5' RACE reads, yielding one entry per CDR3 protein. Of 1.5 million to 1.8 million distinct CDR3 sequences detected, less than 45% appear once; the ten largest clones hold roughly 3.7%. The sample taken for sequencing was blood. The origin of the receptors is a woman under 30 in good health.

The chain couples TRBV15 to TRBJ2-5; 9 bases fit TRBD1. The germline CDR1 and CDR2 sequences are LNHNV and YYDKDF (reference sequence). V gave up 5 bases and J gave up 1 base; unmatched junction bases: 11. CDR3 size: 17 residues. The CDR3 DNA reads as TGTGCCACCAGCTCGAAATGGACAGGGGATGTCCAAGAGACCCAGTACTTC. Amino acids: CATSSKWTGDVQETQYF.

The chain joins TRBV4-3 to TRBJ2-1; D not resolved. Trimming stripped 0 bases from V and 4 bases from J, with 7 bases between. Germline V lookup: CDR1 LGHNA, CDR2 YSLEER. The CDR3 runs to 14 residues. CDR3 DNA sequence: TGCGCCAGCAGCCAAGATAGGCATTACAATGAGCAGTTCTTC. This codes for CASSQDRHYNEQFF.

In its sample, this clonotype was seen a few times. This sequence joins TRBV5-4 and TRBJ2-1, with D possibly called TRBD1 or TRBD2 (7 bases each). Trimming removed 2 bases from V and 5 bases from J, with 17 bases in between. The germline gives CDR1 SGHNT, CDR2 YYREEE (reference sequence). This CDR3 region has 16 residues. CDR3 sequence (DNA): TGTGCCAGCAGCTTCCAGGGGGGGCTTGTCCACAATGAGCAGTTCTTC. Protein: CASSFQGGLVHNEQFF.

The CDR3 is CASSPGSHKYF. CDR3 in DNA: TGTGCCAGCAGTCCCGGGTCCCATAAGTATTTT. The chain employs TRBV28 and TRBJ2-3; the D is unclear. V gave up 5 bases and J gave up 13 bases, with 13 bases separating them. This CDR3 contains 11 residues. Per germline, CDR1 MDHEN and CDR2 SYDVKM. Based on the CDR3 plus reference TRBV28 and TRBJ2-3, the full variable domain is DVKVTQSSRYLVKRTGEKVFLECVQDMDHENMFWYRQDPGLGLRLIYFSYDVKMKEKGDIPEGYSVSREKKERFSLILESASTNQTSMYLCASSPGSHKYFGPGTRLTVL.

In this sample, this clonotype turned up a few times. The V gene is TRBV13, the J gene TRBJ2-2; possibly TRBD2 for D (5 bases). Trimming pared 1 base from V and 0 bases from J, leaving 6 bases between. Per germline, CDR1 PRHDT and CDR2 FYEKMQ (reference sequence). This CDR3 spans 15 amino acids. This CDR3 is CASSLADSNTGELFF. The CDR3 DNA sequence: TGTGCCAGCAGCTTAGCGGACTCGAACACCGGGGAGCTGTTTTTT.

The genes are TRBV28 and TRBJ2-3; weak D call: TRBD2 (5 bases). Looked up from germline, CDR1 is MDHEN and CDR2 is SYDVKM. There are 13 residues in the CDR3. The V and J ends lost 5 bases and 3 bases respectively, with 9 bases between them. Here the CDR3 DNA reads TGTGCCAGCAGTCACCCGGGGACAGATACGCAGTATTTT. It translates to CASSHPGTDTQYF. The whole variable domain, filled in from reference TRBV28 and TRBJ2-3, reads DVKVTQSSRYLVKRTGEKVFLECVQDMDHENMFWYRQDPGLGLRLIYFSYDVKMKEKGDIPEGYSVSREKKERFSLILESASTNQTSMYLCASSHPGTDTQYFGPGTRLTVL.

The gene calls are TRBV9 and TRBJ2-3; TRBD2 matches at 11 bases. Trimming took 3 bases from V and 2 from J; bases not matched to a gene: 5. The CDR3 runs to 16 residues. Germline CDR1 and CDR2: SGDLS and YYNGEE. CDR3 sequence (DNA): TGTGCCAGCAGCGGGACTAGCGGGTATCTCACAGATACGCAGTATTTT. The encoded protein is CASSGTSGYLTDTQYF.

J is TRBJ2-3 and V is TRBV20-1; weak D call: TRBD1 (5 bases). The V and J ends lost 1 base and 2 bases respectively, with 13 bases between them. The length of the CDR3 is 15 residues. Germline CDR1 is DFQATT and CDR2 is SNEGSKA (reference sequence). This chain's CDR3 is CSARGLKGPTDTQYF. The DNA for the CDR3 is TGCAGTGCTAGAGGCCTAAAGGGGCCCACAGATACGCAGTATTTT.

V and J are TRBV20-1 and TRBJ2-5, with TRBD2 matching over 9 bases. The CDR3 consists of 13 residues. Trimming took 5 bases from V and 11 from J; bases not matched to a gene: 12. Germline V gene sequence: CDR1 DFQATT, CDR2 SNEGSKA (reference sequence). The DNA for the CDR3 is TGCAGTGCTCTGACTAGCGGAGCCAATGAGCAGTACTTC. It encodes CSALTSGANEQYF.

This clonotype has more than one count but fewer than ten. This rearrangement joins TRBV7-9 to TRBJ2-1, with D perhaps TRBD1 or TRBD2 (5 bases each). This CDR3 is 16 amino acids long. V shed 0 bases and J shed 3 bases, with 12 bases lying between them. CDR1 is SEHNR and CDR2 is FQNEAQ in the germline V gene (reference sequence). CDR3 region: CASSLAQGPVYNEQFF. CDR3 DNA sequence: TGTGCCAGCAGCTTAGCCCAGGGACCGGTCTACAATGAGCAGTTCTTC.

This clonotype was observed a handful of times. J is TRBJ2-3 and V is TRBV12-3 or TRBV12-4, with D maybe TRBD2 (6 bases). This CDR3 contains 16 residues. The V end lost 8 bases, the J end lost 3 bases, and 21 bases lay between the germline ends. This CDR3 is CASLPTTAGRTDTQYF. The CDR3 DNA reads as TGTGCCAGCTTGCCGACGACGGCAGGGAGGACAGATACGCAGTATTTT.